Here is one T cell receptor (beta chain) with its context. Its antigen is unknown. The immunoSEQ assay was v4. TCRdb's copy holds only in-frame clones and misses some; the assay was immunoSEQ multiplex PCR. The data show some 2,000 clones, about four fifths seen once. The CDR3 spans 13 residues. V lost 5 bases and J 4 bases, leaving 9 bases between the germline ends. CDR1 is MDHEN and CDR2 is SYDVKM in the germline V gene. The data were taken from a study of T cells in placental villitis. Overall study findings and caveats: Compared with controls at roughly 0.0059, villitis of unknown etiology placentae showed median clonality around 0.055.

Approximately eleven placentae met Amsterdam Criteria for high-grade villitis of unknown etiology. The chain links TRBV28 to TRBJ1-5; no firm D call. This sequence was found in a human patient with villitis of unknown etiology; the placental T cells may come from both mother and fetus. The sequenced material came from placental tissue containing maternal and fetal cells. CDR3: CASSLDSNQPQHF. In DNA, the CDR3 is TGTGCCAGCAGTCTGGATAGTAATCAGCCCCAGCATTTT.